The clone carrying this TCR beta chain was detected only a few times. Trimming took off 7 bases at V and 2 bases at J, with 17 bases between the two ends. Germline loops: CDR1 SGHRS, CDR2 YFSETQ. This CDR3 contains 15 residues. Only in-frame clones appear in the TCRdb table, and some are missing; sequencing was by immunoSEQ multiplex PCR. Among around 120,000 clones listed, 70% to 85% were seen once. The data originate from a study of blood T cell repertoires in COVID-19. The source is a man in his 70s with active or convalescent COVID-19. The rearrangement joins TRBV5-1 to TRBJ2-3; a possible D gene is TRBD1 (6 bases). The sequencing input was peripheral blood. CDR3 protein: CASAPGGLATDTQYF. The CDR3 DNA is TGCGCCAGCGCCCCTGGGGGCCTCGCCACAGATACGCAGTATTTT.